This is a list of T cell receptor beta chains from one sample in a study of beta chain features in type 1 diabetes. Profiled with immunoSEQ multiplex PCR; TCRdb holds only in-frame clones, not every one. The repertoire holds about 140,000 clones, with 9.7% as singletons. The sample comprised central memory CD4+ T cells from blood. The receptors here all came from a woman aged 40 to 50 in good health. CDR3s include the opening cysteine and the closing phenylalanine or tryptophan. The order of the fields is J gene, V gene, clone size, D gene, CDR3 length, CDR3 DNA, CDR3 protein. A D gene is named only where the DNA matches it firmly. The size of a clone is reported for some rows only, either as once, few or many, or as a class for expanded clones.

TRBJ2-5 TRBV19 NA TRBD2 16 TGTGCCAGTAGTATCGGGGGGACTAGCGGGACGGAGACCCAGTACTTC CASSIGGTSGTETQYF
TRBJ2-1 TRBV10-3 few TRBD2 16 TGTGCCATCAGTGACGATCGGGGGGGCTTCAACAATGAGCAGTTCTTC CAISDDRGGFNNEQFF
TRBJ1-2 TRBV10-3 NA NA 13 TGTGCCATCAGCCTTACTGACAGTGCTGGCTACACCTTC CAISLTDSAGYTF
TRBJ1-1 TRBV5-1 NA NA 13 TGCGCCAGCAGCTTGGCTCCCAACACTGAAGCTTTCTTT CASSLAPNTEAFF
TRBJ1-5 TRBV7-9 few NA 17 TGTGCCAGCAGCTCCTCCCTAACAGAGAGTAGCAATCAGCCCCAGCATTTT CASSSSLTESSNQPQHF
TRBJ1-2 TRBV18 few NA 15 TGTGCCAGCTCACCACCGGTAGGGAGTCTAGATGGCTACACCTTC CASSPPVGSLDGYTF
TRBJ2-4 TRBV14 few NA 18 TGTGCCAGCAGCCAAGAGGGTAACAGACCAAGCAGCAAAAACATTCAGTACTTC CASSQEGNRPSSKNIQYF
TRBJ2-3 TRBV18 NA NA 16 TGTGCCAGCTCACAACGGGAGGCAGGGGGCACAGATACGCAGTATTTT CASSQREAGGTDTQYF
TRBJ2-1 TRBV5-1 few TRBD1 15 TGCGCCAGCAGCTTGGAACAGGGGATATACAATGAGCAGTTCTTC CASSLEQGIYNEQFF
TRBJ2-3 TRBV4-1 NA TRBD2 16 TGCGCCAGCAGCCGGAATAGCGGGGGGATCACAGATACGCAGTATTTT CASSRNSGGITDTQYF
TRBJ1-4 TRBV5-1 NA TRBD1 14 TGCGCCAGCAGCTTGGCGAGGGGGCATGAAAAACTGTTTTTT CASSLARGHEKLFF
TRBJ1-2 TRBV30 once NA 13 TGTGCCTGGAGTCTTACAGCCCTTCGGGGCTACACCTTC CAWSLTALRGYTF
TRBJ2-4 TRBV5-6 few NA 17 TGTGCCAGCAGCGTTAAATTCAGTTTCCTGGCCAAAAACATTCAGTACTTC CASSVKFSFLAKNIQYF
TRBJ1-4 TRBV2 few NA 14 TGTGCCACCCAGAGGGGGACAACTAATGAAAAACTGTTTTTT CATQRGTTNEKLFF
TRBJ2-1 TRBV5-1 few NA 13 TGCGCCAGCAGCCAGGGCTCCTACAATGAGCAGTTCTTC CASSQGSYNEQFF
TRBJ2-3 TRBV21-1 NA NA 17 TGTGCCACTATCCCCGTACTATGCGGGAGACTCACAGATACGCAGTATTTT CATIPVLCGRLTDTQYF
TRBJ1-1 TRBV19 NA TRBD1 15 TGTGCCAGTAGTCCCGGGACAGGGGAGTGGGCTGAAGCTTTCTTT CASSPGTGEWAEAFF
TRBJ2-3 TRBV4-1 NA NA 16 TGCGCCAGCAGCCCACAAAACACGGGGGGCACAGATACGCAGTATTTT CASSPQNTGGTDTQYF
TRBJ2-7 TRBV18 NA NA 17 TGTGCCAGCTCACCACTTGAGGTCGGCCCCACTTTGGGCGAGCAGTACTTC CASSPLEVGPTLGEQYF
TRBJ1-1 TRBV5-1 few NA 13 TGCGCCAGCAGCTCAGACAGTAACACTGAAGCTTTCTTT CASSSDSNTEAFF
TRBJ2-7 TRBV7-2 few NA 13 TGTGCCAGCAGCGCCCAGTTAGCTGGCGAGCAGTACTTC CASSAQLAGEQYF
TRBJ1-2 TRBV19 few TRBD1 13 TGTGCCAGTATTCCGGACAGGGCGAGTGGCTACACCTTC CASIPDRASGYTF
TRBJ1-1 TRBV6-1 NA TRBD1 14 TGTGCCAGCACGGGGACAGGGACGAACACTGAAGCTTTCTTT CASTGTGTNTEAFF
TRBJ1-1 TRBV5-1 few NA 13 TGCGCCAGCAGCCGGGGAGGGAACACTGAAGCTTTCTTT CASSRGGNTEAFF
TRBJ2-7 TRBV5-1 NA TRBD1 13 TGCGCCAGCAGCGGGGACAGGGGCCTCGAGCAGTACTTC CASSGDRGLEQYF
TRBJ2-3 TRBV5-8 few NA 14 TGTGCCAGCAGCTTGCAGGGGAGCACAGATACGCAGTATTTT CASSLQGSTDTQYF
TRBJ2-2 TRBV12-5 NA TRBD1 15 TGTGCTAGTGGGGACCGGGACAGGAACACCGGGGAGCTGTTTTTT CASGDRDRNTGELFF
TRBJ2-4 TRBV6-6 NA NA 11 TGTGCCAGCACCGGACAGAACATTCAGTACTTC CASTGQNIQYF
TRBJ1-1 TRBV19 few NA 17 TGTGCCAGTAGCCCCTGGGGGCAGGGGACGAGGAACACTGAAGCTTTCTTT CASSPWGQGTRNTEAFF
TRBJ2-5 TRBV5-4 few TRBD2 15 TGTGCCAGCAGCTTACAACTAGCGGCTAGGCAGACCCAGTACTTC CASSLQLAARQTQYF
TRBJ2-3 TRBV6-5 few TRBD2 13 TGTGCCAGCAGTAGCGGGGTCACAGATACGCAGTATTTT CASSSGVTDTQYF
TRBJ2-3 TRBV6-5 few NA 15 TGTGCCAGCAGTTACCAACGGGGGGCAGGGGATACGCAGTATTTT CASSYQRGAGDTQYF
TRBJ2-4 TRBV25-1 few TRBD1 15 TGTGCCAGCAGTGAAGGACAGGGAGAATTGGACATTCAGTACTTC CASSEGQGELDIQYF